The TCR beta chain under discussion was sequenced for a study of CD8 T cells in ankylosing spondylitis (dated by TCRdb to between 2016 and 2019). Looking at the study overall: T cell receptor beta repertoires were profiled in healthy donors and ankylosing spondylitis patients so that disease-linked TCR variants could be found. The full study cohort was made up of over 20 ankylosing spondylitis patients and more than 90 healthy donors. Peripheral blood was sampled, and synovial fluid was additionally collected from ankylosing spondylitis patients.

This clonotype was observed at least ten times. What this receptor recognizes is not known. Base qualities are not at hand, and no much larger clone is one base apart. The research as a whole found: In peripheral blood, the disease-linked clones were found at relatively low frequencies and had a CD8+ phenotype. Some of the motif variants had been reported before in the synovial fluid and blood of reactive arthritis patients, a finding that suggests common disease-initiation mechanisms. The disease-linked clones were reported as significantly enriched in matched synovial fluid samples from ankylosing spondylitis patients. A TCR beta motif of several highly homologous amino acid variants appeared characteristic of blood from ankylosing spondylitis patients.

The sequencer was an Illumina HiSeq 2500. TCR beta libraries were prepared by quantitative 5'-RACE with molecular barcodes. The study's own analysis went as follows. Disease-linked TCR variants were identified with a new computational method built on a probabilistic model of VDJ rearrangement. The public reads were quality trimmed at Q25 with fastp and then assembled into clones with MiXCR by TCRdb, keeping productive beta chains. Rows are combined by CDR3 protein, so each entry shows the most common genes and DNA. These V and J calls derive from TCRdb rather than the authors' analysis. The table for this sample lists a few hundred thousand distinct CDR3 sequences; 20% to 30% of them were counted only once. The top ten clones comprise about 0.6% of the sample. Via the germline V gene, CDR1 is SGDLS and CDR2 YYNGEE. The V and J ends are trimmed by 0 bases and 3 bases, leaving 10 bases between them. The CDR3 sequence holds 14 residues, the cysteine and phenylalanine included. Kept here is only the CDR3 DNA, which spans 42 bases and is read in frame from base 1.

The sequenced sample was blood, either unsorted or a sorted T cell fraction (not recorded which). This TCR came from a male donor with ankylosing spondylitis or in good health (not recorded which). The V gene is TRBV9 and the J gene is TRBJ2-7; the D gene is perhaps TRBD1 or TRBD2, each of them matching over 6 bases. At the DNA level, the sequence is TGTGCCAGCAGCGTAGGAGGAGGGGGCTACGAGCAGTACTTC. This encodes CASSVGGGGYEQYF.